Listed below are T cell receptor beta chains from one sample, sequenced in a study of cytomegalovirus exposure and HLA in healthy donors. Sequencing was performed with immunoSEQ multiplex PCR; in TCRdb, only in-frame clones are kept and a portion is missing. The data hold 100,000 or so clones, with approximately 85% observed a single time. Sequencing was carried out using PBMCs. Receptors were obtained from a man under 40 in good health and CMV-seronegative. The CDR3 runs from the conserved cysteine through the conserved F or W. The D gene is left open where the match is weak. Clone size is shown for a subset of rows, as once, few, many or a class of expanded clone.

D gene	V gene	clone size	J gene	CDR3 protein	CDR3 DNA
TRBD2	TRBV28	few	TRBJ2-6	CASSRAGALSGANVLTF	TGTGCCAGCAGCCGAGCGGGGGCCCTCTCTGGGGCCAACGTCCTGACTTTC
.	TRBV6-1	.	TRBJ1-5	CASSVAGYNQPQHF	TGTGCCAGCAGTGTCGCAGGGTACAATCAGCCCCAGCATTTT
.	TRBV19	.	TRBJ2-5	CASSIGTGAQETQYF	TGTGCCAGTAGTATAGGTACAGGCGCCCAAGAGACCCAGTACTTC
.	TRBV29-1	.	TRBJ1-2	CSVEAGDDNYGYTF	TGCAGCGTTGAGGCGGGGGATGACAACTATGGCTACACCTTC
TRBD2	TRBV7-3	few	TRBJ2-1	CASSLTREGEQFF	TGTGCCAGCAGCTTAACCAGGGAGGGTGAGCAGTTCTTC
.	TRBV19	.	TRBJ2-5	CASGRNDPEETQYF	TGTGCCAGCGGTAGAAACGATCCGGAAGAGACCCAGTACTTC
TRBD1	TRBV30	.	TRBJ1-1	CAWDTGGAGTEAFF	TGTGCCTGGGATACAGGGGGCGCGGGGACTGAAGCTTTCTTT
TRBD1	TRBV9	.	TRBJ1-1	CASSTIGTATEAFF	TGTGCCAGCAGCACCATTGGGACAGCCACTGAAGCTTTCTTT
.	TRBV7-2	.	TRBJ1-5	CASSFNSNQPQHF	TGTGCCAGCAGCTTCAATAGCAATCAGCCCCAGCATTTT
.	TRBV7-9	.	TRBJ2-1	CASSLAGRQFF	TGTGCCAGCAGCTTGGCGGGACGGCAGTTCTTC
TRBD1	TRBV6-5	.	TRBJ1-1	CASSYRGPTEAFF	TGTGCCAGCAGTTACAGGGGGCCCACTGAAGCTTTCTTT
.	TRBV4-1	.	TRBJ1-6	CASSQEQAVNSPLHF	TGCGCCAGCAGCCAAGAGCAAGCGGTTAATTCACCCCTCCACTTT
TRBD2	TRBV5-1	once	TRBJ2-1	CASSLRLAGGDEQFF	TGCGCCAGCAGCTTGAGGCTAGCGGGAGGGGATGAGCAGTTCTTC
TRBD1	TRBV18	.	TRBJ1-4	CASSQNRGRTGEKLFF	TGTGCCAGCTCACAGAACAGGGGGCGCACAGGTGAAAAACTGTTTTTT
.	TRBV30	.	TRBJ2-3	CAWSAGNTQYF	TGTGCCTGGAGCGCGGGGAATACGCAGTATTTT
TRBD2	TRBV10-3	.	TRBJ2-2	CAVLLGGPDTGELFF	TGTGCCGTTTTATTGGGAGGGCCGGACACCGGGGAGCTGTTTTTT
.	TRBV2	.	TRBJ1-5	CASSDEFQPQHF	TGTGCCAGCAGTGACGAGTTTCAGCCCCAGCATTTT
.	TRBV9	.	TRBJ1-1	CASSVTTGPNTEAFF	TGTGCCAGCAGCGTTACGACAGGACCGAACACTGAAGCTTTCTTT
.	TRBV10-3	.	TRBJ2-2	CAISESSSAGELFF	TGTGCCATCAGTGAGTCGAGTAGCGCCGGGGAGCTGTTTTTT
.	TRBV18	.	TRBJ2-3	CASSPRGGADTQYF	TGTGCCAGCTCACCCAGGGGTGGGGCAGATACGCAGTATTTT
.	TRBV29-1	once	TRBJ1-2	CSVQLNNYGYTF	TGCAGCGTCCAACTGAACAACTATGGCTACACCTTC
TRBD1	TRBV27	.	TRBJ1-2	CASSRDRGHGYTF	TGTGCCAGCAGCCGAGACAGGGGGCATGGCTACACCTTC
TRBD2	TRBV5-6	once	TRBJ2-7	CASSIKRGSYEQYF	TGTGCCAGCAGTATAAAGCGGGGGAGCTACGAGCAGTACTTC
.	TRBV7-8	.	TRBJ1-5	CASRRTVNQPQHF	TGTGCCAGCCGACGGACAGTTAATCAGCCCCAGCATTTT
.	TRBV28	.	TRBJ2-3	CASSLGRDTQYF	TGTGCCAGCAGTTTGGGGAGAGATACGCAGTATTTT
TRBD2	TRBV5-6	.	TRBJ2-7	CASSLGLLGLAGAPYF	TGTGCCAGCAGCTTGGGCCTCCTGGGACTAGCGGGGGCCCCGTACTTC
.	TRBV6-1	.	TRBJ1-4	CASKEAATNEKLFF	TGTGCCAGCAAGGAGGCAGCAACTAATGAAAAACTGTTTTTT
.	TRBV27	.	TRBJ1-4	CASSLQGSNEKLFF	TGTGCCAGCAGTTTACAGGGTTCTAATGAAAAACTGTTTTTT
TRBD1	TRBV6-1	.	TRBJ2-1	CASESRTGLYNEQFF	TGTGCCAGCGAGAGCAGGACAGGGCTCTACAATGAGCAGTTCTTC
.	TRBV18	.	TRBJ1-1	CASSPGPANTEAFF	TGTGCCAGCTCACCAGGGCCGGCGAACACTGAAGCTTTCTTT
.	TRBV30	.	TRBJ2-1	CAWSRTANEQFF	TGTGCCTGGAGTAGGACAGCCAATGAGCAGTTCTTC